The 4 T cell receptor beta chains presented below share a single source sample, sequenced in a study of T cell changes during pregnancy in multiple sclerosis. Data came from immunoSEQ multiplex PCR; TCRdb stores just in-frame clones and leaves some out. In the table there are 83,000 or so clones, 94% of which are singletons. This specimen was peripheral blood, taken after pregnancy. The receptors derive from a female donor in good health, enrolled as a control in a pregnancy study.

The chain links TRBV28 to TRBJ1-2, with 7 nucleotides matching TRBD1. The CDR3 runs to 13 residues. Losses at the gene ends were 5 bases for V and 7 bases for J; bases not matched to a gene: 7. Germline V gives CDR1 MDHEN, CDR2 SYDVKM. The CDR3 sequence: CASSETGSGGYTF. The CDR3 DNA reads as TGTGCCAGCAGTGAGACAGGGTCGGGTGGCTACACCTTC.

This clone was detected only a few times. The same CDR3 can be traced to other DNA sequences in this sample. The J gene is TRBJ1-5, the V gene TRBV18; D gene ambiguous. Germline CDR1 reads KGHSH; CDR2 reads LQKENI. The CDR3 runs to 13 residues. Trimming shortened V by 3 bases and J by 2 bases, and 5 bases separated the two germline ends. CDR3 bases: TGTGCCAGCTCACCGGCAGGCAATCAGCCCCAGCATTTT. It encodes CASSPAGNQPQHF. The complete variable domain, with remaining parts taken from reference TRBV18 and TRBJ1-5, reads NAGVMQNPRHLVRRRGQEARLRCSPMKGHSHVYWYRQLPEEGLKFMVYLQKENIIDESGMPKERFSAEFPKEGPSILRIQQVVRGDSAAYFCASSPAGNQPQHFGDGTRLSIL.

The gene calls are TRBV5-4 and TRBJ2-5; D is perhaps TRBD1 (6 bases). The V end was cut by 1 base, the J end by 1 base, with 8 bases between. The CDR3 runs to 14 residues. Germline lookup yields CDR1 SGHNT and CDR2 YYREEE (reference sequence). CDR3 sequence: CASSLNRVQETQYF. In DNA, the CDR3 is TGTGCCAGCAGCTTGAACAGGGTCCAAGAGACCCAGTACTTC.

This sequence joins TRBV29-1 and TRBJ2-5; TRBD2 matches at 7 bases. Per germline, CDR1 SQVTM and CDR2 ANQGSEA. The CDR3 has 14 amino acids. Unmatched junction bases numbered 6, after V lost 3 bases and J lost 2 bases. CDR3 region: CSVDPLAEQETQYF. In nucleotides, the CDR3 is TGCAGCGTTGATCCCCTAGCGGAACAAGAGACCCAGTACTTC.